One sample yielded the 21 T cell receptor beta chains listed below, sequenced in a study of T cells after yellow fever vaccination. TCRdb passed the 5' RACE reads through MiXCR, listing each CDR3 protein once. The table has some 400,000 distinct CDR3 sequences, roughly 6.1% seen once. Sequenced material: PBMCs, taken 5 days after the yellow fever booster vaccination. The receptors originated from a man aged 25-45 years who received the YFV17D yellow fever vaccine.

This clonotype came up a few times. J is TRBJ2-1 and V is TRBV11-2; 8 bases are a match to TRBD2. The CDR3 has 15 amino acids. J was trimmed by 4 bases and V by 5 bases; bases with no gene match: 7. Looked up from germline, CDR1 is SGHAT and CDR2 is FQNNGV. The CDR3 bases are TGTGCCAGCAGCGCACGACTAGCGCTGTACAATGAGCAGTTCTTC. The encoded protein is CASSARLALYNEQFF.

The table lists this clonotype with many counts. J is TRBJ2-5 and V is TRBV7-2, with a possible D match to TRBD2 (6 bases). This CDR3 is 15 amino acids long. V was cut by 6 bases and J by 7 bases, with 21 bases left in between. CDR1 and CDR2 (germline): SGHTA, FQGNSA. CDR3 bases: TGTGCCAGCAGTACCTTGGCGGGGACTTTGGGGACCCAGTACTTC. Protein product: CASSTLAGTLGTQYF.

This clonotype was seen repeatedly, ten times or more. The rearrangement joins TRBV5-1 to TRBJ1-1; no clear D. This CDR3 region has 15 residues. Germline V lookup: CDR1 SGHRS, CDR2 YFSETQ. V was clipped by 0 bases and J by 0 bases, with 9 bases between them. The CDR3 here is CASSLAPGLNTEAFF. CDR3 DNA: TGCGCCAGCAGCTTGGCACCGGGGTTGAACACTGAAGCTTTCTTT.

This clonotype was picked up one time. A read error is possible here, since a much larger clone lies one base away. This chain uses TRBV29-1 with TRBJ2-5; D may be TRBD2 (5 bases). Per germline, CDR1 SQVTM and CDR2 ANQGSEA. This CDR3 spans 10 amino acids. Here the CDR3 DNA reads TGCAGCGTTGACGGGGAGACCCAGTGCTTC. This translates into CSVDGETQCF. Full variable domain (remainder filled in from reference TRBV29-1 and TRBJ2-5): SAVISQKPSRDICQRGTSLTIQCQVDSQVTMMFWYRQQPGQSLTLIATANQGSEATYESGFVIDKFPISRPNLTFSTLTVSNMSPEDSSIYLCSVDGETQCFGPGTRLLVL.

In its sample, this clonotype was seen once. V gene TRBV3-1 combines with J gene TRBJ2-7; D tentatively fits TRBD1 or TRBD2 (5 bases each). The CDR3 consists of 14 residues. Germline V gene lookup returns CDR1 LGHDT and CDR2 YNNKEL (reference sequence). V was cut by 3 bases and J by 3 bases, with 12 bases left in between. The CDR3 spells CASSQGDVHYEQYF. The CDR3, as DNA: TGTGCCAGCAGCCAGGGGGACGTCCACTACGAGCAGTACTTC.

Ten or more counts support this clonotype. The V call is TRBV11-2, the J call TRBJ2-7; D is ambiguous. Germline V gene data show CDR1 as SGHAT and CDR2 as FQNNGV. CDR3 size: 14 residues. Trimming removed 5 bases at V and 3 bases at J, with 14 bases between. CDR3 sequence (DNA): TGTGCCAGCAGCCTTACGATCAGGATCTACGAGCAGTACTTC. Protein: CASSLTIRIYEQYF.

This clonotype was seen repeatedly, ten times or more. The chain carries TRBV18 and TRBJ1-2; D may be TRBD1 (5 bases). CDR1 KGHSH and CDR2 LQKENI come from the germline V gene. The V gene lost 2 bases and the J gene lost 10 bases, with 14 bases spanning the gap. This CDR3 is 13 amino acids long. The CDR3 DNA follows: TGTGCCAGCTCACCAATGGGGCAGGGTTTCTACACCTTC. It codes for CASSPMGQGFYTF.

The V call is TRBV20-1, the J call TRBJ2-3; D gene uncertain. Trimming removed 2 bases from V and 4 bases from J, with 4 bases in between. This CDR3 region has 11 residues. The germline CDR1 and CDR2 sequences are DFQATT and SNEGSKA (reference sequence). CDR3 in amino acids: CSARPADTQYF. The CDR3 nucleotides are TGCAGTGCTAGACCCGCAGATACGCAGTATTTT.

This clonotype has a handful of counts. The J gene is TRBJ2-1, the V gene TRBV5-4, with a possible D match to TRBD1 (5 bases). The CDR3 runs to 14 residues. Germline V gene sequence: CDR1 SGHNT, CDR2 YYREEE (reference sequence). Trimming removed 0 bases at V and 6 bases at J, with 10 bases between. The CDR3 DNA sequence: TGTGCCAGCAGCTTGGAGTCAGGGCGCAATGAGCAGTTCTTC. This encodes CASSLESGRNEQFF.

This clonotype has a count of ten or more. The chain joins TRBV7-2 to TRBJ1-3; possible D gene TRBD1, 5 bases. Germline values: CDR1 SGHTA, CDR2 FQGNSA. The CDR3 runs to 17 residues. Trimming removed 1 base at V and 0 bases at J, with 13 bases between. CDR3 residues: CASSLVFGGISGNTIYF. The CDR3 coding sequence is TGTGCCAGCAGCTTAGTGTTCGGGGGGATCTCTGGAAACACCATATATTTT.

J is TRBJ1-5 and V is TRBV7-2; D uncertain. Trimming took 4 bases from V and 4 from J, leaving 5 bases between them. Germline CDR1 reads SGHTA; CDR2 reads FQGNSA. CDR3 length equals 12 residues. Here the CDR3 DNA reads TGTGCCAGCAGCTACTTAAATCAGCCCCAGCATTTT. Protein sequence: CASSYLNQPQHF.

This clonotype was counted only a few times. The rearrangement joins TRBV11-2 to TRBJ2-1; no firm D call. The V end lost 6 bases, the J end lost 1 base, and 13 bases lay between the germline ends. This CDR3 is 15 amino acids long. CDR1 is SGHAT and CDR2 is FQNNGV in the germline V gene. In DNA form, the CDR3 reads TGTGCCAGCAGTGAAAAAGTTCCGTCCTACAATGAGCAGTTCTTC. Translation gives CASSEKVPSYNEQFF.

This clonotype was seen repeatedly, ten times or more. The chain joins TRBV6-2 or TRBV6-3 to TRBJ2-1; 8 bases are a match to TRBD2. V shed 5 bases and J 6 bases; nucleotides not matched to a gene: 6. The CDR3 loop spans 14 amino acids. The germline gives CDR1 MNHEY, CDR2 SVGEGT. DNA of the CDR3: TGTGCCAGCAGTCCGGGAGGGCCGGTCAATGAGCAGTTCTTC. Its protein is CASSPGGPVNEQFF.

The V gene is TRBV12-3 or TRBV12-4, the J gene TRBJ2-4; tentatively, D is TRBD1 (7 bases). V was trimmed by 5 bases and J by 12 bases, leaving 17 bases between them. The CDR3 sequence is 13 residues long. The CDR3: CASSTRQGGPQYF. The CDR3 bases are TGTGCCAGCAGTACCCGACAGGGAGGTCCTCAGTACTTC.

The J gene is TRBJ2-5, the V gene TRBV5-1; the D is unclear. The CDR3 covers 16 residues. The ends were cut back, 9 bases at V and 1 base at J, with 22 bases in the middle. CDR1 SGHRS and CDR2 YFSETQ come from the germline V gene. CDR3 loop: CATSSTGRLIQETQYF. CDR3 DNA sequence: TGCGCCACCTCATCCACTGGACGCTTGATCCAAGAGACCCAGTACTTC.

The sample holds many counts of this clonotype. In DNA form, the CDR3 reads TGTGCCAGCAGCTTAGGGGGGGTCGGCCGGGGGGGATCCTACGAGCAGTACTTC. Its translation is CASSLGGVGRGGSYEQYF. The chain uses TRBV11-3 and TRBJ2-7; 8 bases match TRBD2. V lost 1 base and J lost 1; bases outside the gene matches: 12. The CDR3 runs to 18 residues. The germline V gene has CDR1 SGHNT and CDR2 YENEEA.

This clonotype has ten or more counts. This chain links TRBV5-1 with TRBJ2-6; D unclear. CDR1 and CDR2 (germline): SGHRS, YFSETQ. V was pared by 4 bases and J by 4 bases, with 9 bases between. CDR3 size: 14 residues. CDR3 sequence reads: CASSPIAGANVLTF. The CDR3 coding sequence is TGCGCCAGCAGCCCAATCGCGGGGGCCAACGTCCTGACTTTC.

Note on this clonotype: Its ends do not fully match the called genes, so a read error is possible. This chain joins TRBV12-3 or TRBV12-4 and TRBJ2-1; tentatively, D is TRBD2 (6 bases). The CDR3 is 12 residues long. CDR3: CASTITGGNPLF. As DNA, the CDR3 is TGTGCCAGCACTATTACTGGCGGGAACCCCCTCTTC.

A few counts support this clonotype. CDR3: CASSLYPGLAGGYEQYF. In DNA form, the CDR3 reads TGTGCCAGCAGTTTATACCCCGGACTAGCGGGAGGCTACGAGCAGTACTTC. V gene TRBV27 combines with J gene TRBJ2-7, with 14 bases identical to TRBD2. Trimming removed 1 base from V and 3 bases from J; junction bases left unmatched: 5. The CDR3 has 17 amino acids. CDR1 and CDR2 (germline): MNHEY, SMNVEV (reference sequence).

This clonotype was detected only a few times. This rearrangement joins TRBV7-8 to TRBJ2-1; no clear D. V was clipped by 5 bases and J by 1 base, with 15 bases between them. The germline V gene has CDR1 SGHVS and CDR2 FQNEAQ. CDR3 size: 16 residues. This CDR3 is CASSPRSGLSYNEQFF. For the CDR3, the DNA is TGTGCCAGCAGCCCCCGTTCGGGTCTGTCCTACAATGAGCAGTTCTTC.

This clonotype was seen many times. This chain links TRBV7-2 with TRBJ2-1; D perhaps matches TRBD2 (6 bases). Deletions cut 5 bases from V and 8 bases from J, with 22 bases between. CDR3 length equals 16 residues. The germline gives CDR1 SGHTA, CDR2 FQGNSA. The CDR3 spells CASSRWEASIADEQFF. In DNA, the CDR3 is TGTGCCAGCAGCCGTTGGGAGGCTAGCATCGCCGATGAGCAGTTCTTC. Together with reference TRBV7-2 and TRBJ2-1, the CDR3 gives the full variable domain: GAGVSQSPSNKVTEKGKDVELRCDPISGHTALYWYRQSLGQGLEFLIYFQGNSAPDKSGLPSDRFSAERTGGSVSTLTIQRTQQEDSAVYLCASSRWEASIADEQFFGPGTRLTVL.